A single sample is the source of the 10 T cell receptor beta chains below, sequenced in a study of graft-versus-host responses after intestinal transplantation. Data came from immunoSEQ multiplex PCR; TCRdb stores just in-frame clones and leaves some out. In the table there are about 15,000 clones, approximately 30% of which are singletons. Sequenced material: alloreactive CD4+ T cells from a mixed lymphocyte reaction culture, taken before intestinal transplant. The subset denotes: CFSE-low proliferating T cells sorted from roughly six-day pre-transplant mixed lymphocyte reaction (GvH or HvG direction). The receptors shown here come from a human patient who received an intestinal transplant.

The rearrangement joins TRBV28 to TRBJ2-5; 7 nucleotides align to TRBD2. This CDR3 is built from 18 residues. CDR1 and CDR2 from the germline V gene are MDHEN and SYDVKM. Germline trimming cut 1 base from V and 2 bases from J; bases unmatched to any gene: 13. CDR3 sequence: CASSLFVRASGSQETQYF. CDR3 coding DNA: TGTGCCAGCAGTTTATTTGTCCGGGCTAGCGGAAGTCAAGAGACCCAGTACTTC.

CDR3 protein: CATSRGGLAGREHGELFF. In DNA, the CDR3 is TGTGCCACCAGCAGAGGCGGACTAGCGGGACGAGAGCACGGGGAGCTGTTTTTT. This chain connects TRBV15 to TRBJ2-2; 12 bases are shared with TRBD2. The V gene end was trimmed by 1 base and the J gene end by 7 bases; junction bases not matched to a gene: 10. Germline V gene data show CDR1 as LNHNV and CDR2 as YYDKDF (reference sequence). The CDR3 covers 18 residues.

This chain joins TRBV19 and TRBJ1-5; D not certain. V was cut by 4 bases and J by 7 bases, with 14 bases left in between. Per the germline V gene, CDR1 is LNHDA and CDR2 is SQIVND (reference sequence). The CDR3 sequence is 14 residues long. Here the CDR3 DNA reads TGTGCCAGTAGTAACCCTGGTTCGGGGCAGCCCCAGCATTTT. Amino acids: CASSNPGSGQPQHF.

The chain is built from TRBV29-1 and TRBJ1-5, with 7 bases aligning to TRBD1. The CDR3 contains 13 residues. V gave up 4 bases and J gave up 0 bases; unmatched junction bases: 0. CDR1 SQVTM and CDR2 ANQGSEA come from the germline V gene. Here the CDR3 DNA reads TGCAGCGTTGGGACAGGTAGCAATCAGCCCCAGCATTTT. It codes for CSVGTGSNQPQHF.

The chain uses TRBV5-8 and TRBJ1-1, with a weak D call TRBD1 (6 bases). CDR3 size: 13 residues. V was trimmed by 3 bases and J by 1 base, leaving 7 bases between them. Germline CDR1 is SGHTS and CDR2 is YDEGEE. The CDR3 reads CASSWGQNTEAFF. The CDR3, as DNA: TGTGCCAGCAGCTGGGGACAGAACACTGAAGCTTTCTTT.

The rearrangement joins TRBV7-9 to TRBJ2-3; 15 bases line up with TRBD2. Losses at the gene ends were 5 bases for V and 0 bases for J; bases not matched to a gene: 3. Germline values: CDR1 SEHNR, CDR2 FQNEAQ (reference sequence). This CDR3 has 17 residues. The CDR3 reads CASSGLAGGPSTDTQYF. DNA of the CDR3: TGTGCCAGCAGCGGACTAGCGGGAGGGCCAAGCACAGATACGCAGTATTTT.

This clone is medium-sized within its sample. This chain joins TRBV19 and TRBJ1-4, with D hard to call. Per germline, CDR1 LNHDA and CDR2 SQIVND (reference sequence). The ends were cut back, 3 bases at V and 8 bases at J, with 10 bases in the middle. This CDR3 has 13 amino acids. Here the CDR3 DNA reads TGTGCCAGTAGTATTCGAGGGTACGAAAAACTGTTTTTT. The encoded protein is CASSIRGYEKLFF.

The chain is built from TRBV2 and TRBJ1-2, with a tentative D call TRBD1 (5 bases). CDR1 is SNHLY, CDR2 FYNNEI, per germline. This CDR3 contains 13 residues. The germline V and J ends were trimmed by 6 bases and 6 bases, with 14 bases remaining between them. Here the CDR3 reads CASRTQVTNGYTF. As DNA, the CDR3 is TGTGCCAGCAGAACACAGGTTACTAATGGCTACACCTTC.

The rearrangement joins TRBV5-1 to TRBJ2-5; D is ambiguous. The germline V gene has CDR1 SGHRS and CDR2 YFSETQ. The CDR3 is 14 amino acids. V lost 0 bases and J 4 bases, leaving 10 bases between the germline ends. The DNA of the CDR3 is TGCGCCAGCAGCTTGGCCAACCTGCGAGAGACCCAGTACTTC. Amino acids: CASSLANLRETQYF.

The chain has TRBV6-5 and TRBJ1-5; D is ambiguous. This CDR3 comprises 15 residues. The V end was cut by 5 bases, the J end by 0 bases, with 11 bases between. Germline V gives CDR1 MNHEY, CDR2 SVGAGI. CDR3 region: CASSPNWNSNQPQHF. The CDR3 bases are TGTGCCAGCAGTCCTAATTGGAATAGCAATCAGCCCCAGCATTTT.